The 4 T cell receptor beta chains given below trace back to one sample, sequenced in a study of lymphopenia after photon versus proton radiotherapy. Clones were read by immunoSEQ multiplex PCR, and TCRdb kept only the in-frame ones, dropping some. This table holds under 35,000 clones, approximately 92% found once. The material was peripheral blood, obtained from a patient treated with proton-based radiotherapy. The receptors come from a woman between 70 and 85 years old with pancreatic cancer. Some clones in this sample may be carry-over from other donors' samples.

The chain is built from TRBV6-5 and TRBJ2-5; no reliable D call. The CDR3 is made up of 13 amino acids. CDR1 is MNHEY and CDR2 is SVGAGI in the germline V gene. Trimming stripped 2 bases from V and 5 bases from J, with 9 bases between. The CDR3 DNA reads as TGTGCCAGCAGTTACAACTATGGTGAGACCCAGTACTTC. It is translated as CASSYNYGETQYF.

This clone occurred a few times. The gene calls are TRBV2 and TRBJ1-2; D unresolved. V dropped 7 bases and J dropped 7 bases, with 13 bases sitting between them. Germline V CDR1 and CDR2: SNHLY, FYNNEI. CDR3 length: 12 amino acids. The CDR3 bases are TGTGCCAGCACCTCGGGGTTAGGTGGCTACACCTTC. Amino acids: CASTSGLGGYTF.

This clone was seen more than once but under ten times. V usage is TRBV7-8 and J usage is TRBJ2-6, with D perhaps matching TRBD1 or TRBD2 (5 bases each). This CDR3 has 18 amino acids. Germline values: CDR1 SGHVS, CDR2 FQNEAQ. The V and J ends lost 6 bases and 0 bases respectively, with 18 bases between them. The CDR3 spells CASSTGRKLSSGANVLTF. CDR3 DNA: TGTGCCAGCAGTACGGGACGGAAGTTAAGCTCTGGGGCCAACGTCCTGACTTTC.

V gene TRBV27 combines with J gene TRBJ1-2; D unresolved. This CDR3 contains 13 residues. V lost 2 bases to trimming and J lost 4 bases, with 8 bases between them. Germline CDR1 reads MNHEY; CDR2 reads SMNVEV (reference sequence). CDR3 coding DNA: TGTGCCAGCAGTTTAAGGGATGGCTATGGCTACACCTTC. Translation gives CASSLRDGYGYTF.